The text below deals with one T cell receptor (beta chain). The V gene lost 3 bases and the J gene lost 5 bases, with 11 bases spanning the gap. Germline V CDR1 and CDR2: SGHDN, FVKESK. The CDR3 is 14 residues long. This entry is derived from a study of technical replicates of blood from a handful of donors. Profiling relied on immunoSEQ multiplex PCR, and the TCRdb table lists in-frame clones only, not all of them. The sample has tens of thousands of clones; about 91% are singletons. Sequencing used T cells isolated from PBMCs. The chain employs TRBV14 and TRBJ2-1; D perhaps matches TRBD2 (6 bases). The clonotype was recovered from a human donor in good health. CDR3 region: CASSQPGGNNEQFF. In nucleotides, the CDR3 is TGTGCCAGCAGCCAGCCCGGAGGGAACAATGAGCAGTTCTTC.